The clone carrying this TCR beta chain was seen at least ten times. What it binds is not known. This sample is drawn from a study of tumor-infiltrating lymphocytes in primary liver carcinoma. Study context: Surgical resection was used to treat these primary liver carcinoma patients. These were node-negative, non-metastatic T1-T3 tumors of roughly 4 to 10 cm. The study, taken as a whole, reports: Tumor-adjacent and tumor-blood pairs displayed less overlap than did pairs of tumor regions.

V was clipped by 0 bases and J by 7 bases, with 15 bases between them. CDR3 length: 15 residues. Germline V CDR1 and CDR2: MGHRA, YSYEKL. Total RNA (around 0.45 ug) served as template for TCR beta cDNA synthesis primed by a constant-region primer. Libraries of TCR beta came from three nested multiplex PCR rounds with slightly modified ARM-PCR. Each of the first two PCR rounds ran roughly 9 cycles with TRBV1-TRBV30 forward and C-beta reverse primers. MiXCR, run by TCRdb on the multiplex PCR reads, gives a single entry per CDR3 protein. The repertoire consists of about 330,000 distinct CDR3 sequences, with about 65% occurring once and the leading ten covering about 6%. It was unsorted whole blood that yielded blood RNA, and germline DNA was also extracted.

The clonotype comes from a man aged 35 to 55 with primary liver carcinoma and hepatitis B virus infection. The sequenced material came from peripheral blood. This chain connects TRBV4-1 to TRBJ1-1; tentatively, D is TRBD1 (5 bases). Written as DNA, the CDR3 is TGCGCCAGCAGCCAAGAGCCGCGTCAGGGTATTGAAGCTTTCTTT. Protein sequence: CASSQEPRQGIEAFF.